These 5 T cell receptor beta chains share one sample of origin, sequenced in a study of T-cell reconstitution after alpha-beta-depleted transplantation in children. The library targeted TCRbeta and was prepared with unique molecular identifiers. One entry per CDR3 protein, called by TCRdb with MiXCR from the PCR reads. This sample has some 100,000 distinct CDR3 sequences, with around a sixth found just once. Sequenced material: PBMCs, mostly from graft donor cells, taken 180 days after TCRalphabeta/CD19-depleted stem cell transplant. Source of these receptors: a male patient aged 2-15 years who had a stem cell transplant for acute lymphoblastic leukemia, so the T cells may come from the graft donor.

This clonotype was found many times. The CDR3 loop reads CASSSNDRANNSPLHF. DNA of the CDR3: TGTGCCAGCAGTTCGAATGACAGAGCTAATAATTCACCCCTCCACTTT. The V call is TRBV6-5, the J call TRBJ1-6, with D possibly TRBD1 on 5 matching bases. The CDR3 loop spans 16 amino acids. Trimming took 4 bases from V and 5 from J, leaving 15 bases between them. Germline V lookup: CDR1 MNHEY, CDR2 SVGAGI.

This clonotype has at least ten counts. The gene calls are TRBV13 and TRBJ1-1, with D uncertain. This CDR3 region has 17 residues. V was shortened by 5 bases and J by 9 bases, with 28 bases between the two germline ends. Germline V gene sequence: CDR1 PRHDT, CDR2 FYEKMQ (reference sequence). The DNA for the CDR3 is TGTGCCAGCAGCGCGATCCAGACGGACCCGAACAATGAGAAAGCTTTCTTT. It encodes CASSAIQTDPNNEKAFF.

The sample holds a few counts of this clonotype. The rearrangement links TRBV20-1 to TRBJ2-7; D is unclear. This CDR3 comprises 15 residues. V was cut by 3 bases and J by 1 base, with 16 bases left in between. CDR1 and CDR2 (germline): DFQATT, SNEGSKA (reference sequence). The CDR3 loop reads CSASLRFPPSYEQYF. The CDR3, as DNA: TGCAGTGCTAGTTTGCGGTTCCCCCCTTCCTACGAGCAGTACTTC.

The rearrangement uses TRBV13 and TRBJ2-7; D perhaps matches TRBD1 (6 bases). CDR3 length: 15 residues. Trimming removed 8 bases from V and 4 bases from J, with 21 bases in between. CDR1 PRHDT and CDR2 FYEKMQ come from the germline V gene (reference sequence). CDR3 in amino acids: CASAQPTGHLYEQYF. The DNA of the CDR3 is TGTGCCAGCGCCCAACCGACGGGACACCTTTACGAGCAGTACTTC.

The CDR3 nucleotides are TGTGCCAGCAGTTACTCGTTTGCGGGCGAAGGGACTGAAGCTTTCTTT. It is translated as CASSYSFAGEGTEAFF. V is TRBV6-5 and J is TRBJ1-1; D call uncertain. Per germline, CDR1 MNHEY and CDR2 SVGAGI. The CDR3 length is 16 residues. V gave up 0 bases and J gave up 5 bases, with 16 bases separating them.